One and the same sample provided the 12 T cell receptor beta chains below, sequenced in a study of blood T cell repertoires in COVID-19. Produced via immunoSEQ multiplex PCR; TCRdb's table is partial and in-frame only. The sample contains 360,000 or so clones, over 85% of which appear only once. Sequencing input: peripheral blood. Every receptor here comes from a woman aged 55-70 years with COVID-19, enrolled during active disease.

The gene calls are TRBV15 and TRBJ1-3; D unclear. Germline V lookup: CDR1 LNHNV, CDR2 YYDKDF (reference sequence). The CDR3 consists of 15 residues. V shed 0 bases and J shed 3 bases, with 9 bases lying between them. The CDR3 nucleotides are TGTGCCACCAGCAGAGATCCGAGTATTGGAAACACCATATATTTT. Its protein is CATSRDPSIGNTIYF.

This clone was detected a few times. The chain uses TRBV7-9 and TRBJ1-1; D perhaps matches TRBD1 (6 bases). V was clipped by 2 bases and J by 0 bases, with 10 bases between them. Germline V gene data show CDR1 as SEHNR and CDR2 as FQNEAQ (reference sequence). The CDR3 contains 15 residues. CDR3 amino acids: CASSLMSGVNTEAFF. CDR3 coding DNA: TGTGCCAGCAGCTTAATGTCAGGGGTGAACACTGAAGCTTTCTTT.

The J gene is TRBJ1-1, the V gene TRBV10-3; the D is unclear. V was trimmed by 7 bases and J by 1 base, leaving 10 bases between them. There are 13 residues in the CDR3. From germline, CDR1 is ENHRY and CDR2 SYGVKD. The CDR3 loop reads CAITRTENTEAFF. The CDR3 nucleotides are TGTGCCATCACCAGAACAGAGAACACTGAAGCTTTCTTT.

This chain joins TRBV7-9 and TRBJ2-4, with 9 bases aligning to TRBD1. CDR1 is SEHNR and CDR2 is FQNEAQ in the germline V gene (reference sequence). The CDR3 runs to 13 residues. V shed 4 bases and J 6 bases; nucleotides not matched to a gene: 1. CDR3 loop: CASSSGQGNIQYF. Written as DNA, the CDR3 is TGTGCCAGCAGCTCGGGACAGGGAAACATTCAGTACTTC. Complete variable domain (other parts from reference TRBV7-9 and TRBJ2-4): DTGVSQNPRHKITKRGQNVTFRCDPISEHNRLYWYRQTLGQGPEFLTYFQNEAQLEKSRLLSDRFSAERPKGSFSTLEIQRTEQGDSAMYLCASSSGQGNIQYFGAGTRLSVL.

This clone appeared a few times. The rearrangement uses TRBV19 and TRBJ1-2, with D possibly TRBD1 on 6 matching bases. The germline V gene encodes CDR1 LNHDA and CDR2 SQIVND (reference sequence). This CDR3 spans 12 amino acids. Trimming left V 9 bases short and J 5 bases short, with 13 bases between. The CDR3 nucleotides read TGTGCCAGCATGACAGGTGGATATGGCTACACCTTC. As protein: CASMTGGYGYTF. The full variable domain, its missing parts supplied by reference TRBV19 and TRBJ1-2, is DGGITQSPKYLFRKEGQNVTLSCEQNLNHDAMYWYRQDPGQGLRLIYYSQIVNDFQKGDIAEGYSVSREKKESFPLTVTSAQKNPTAFYLCASMTGGYGYTFGSGTRLTVV.

The chain employs TRBV7-2 and TRBJ2-2, with TRBD2 identical over 12 bases. The CDR3 loop spans 18 amino acids. Germline trimming cut 8 bases from V and 0 bases from J; bases unmatched to any gene: 10. Germline CDR1 SGHTA, CDR2 FQGNSA. For the CDR3, the DNA is TGTGCCAGCTCAACCGCTAGCGGGGGGGCTGCGAACACCGGGGAGCTGTTTTTT. This encodes CASSTASGGAANTGELFF.

This rearrangement joins TRBV19 to TRBJ1-6; TRBD1 might be the D (6 bases). Deletions cut 6 bases from V and 7 bases from J, with 16 bases between. The CDR3 loop spans 15 amino acids. Germline-derived CDR1 and CDR2 are LNHDA and SQIVND (reference sequence). CDR3 sequence (DNA): TGTGCCAGTAGCACAACCCGGCAGGGGAATTCACCCCTCCACTTT. It codes for CASSTTRQGNSPLHF. Together with reference TRBV19 and TRBJ1-6, the CDR3 gives the full variable domain: DGGITQSPKYLFRKEGQNVTLSCEQNLNHDAMYWYRQDPGQGLRLIYYSQIVNDFQKGDIAEGYSVSREKKESFPLTVTSAQKNPTAFYLCASSTTRQGNSPLHFGNGTRLTVT.

This chain links TRBV28 with TRBJ2-7, with 13 bases identical to TRBD2. CDR3 length equals 16 residues. Germline trimming cut 3 bases from V and 2 bases from J; bases unmatched to any gene: 4. Germline assignment: CDR1 MDHEN and CDR2 SYDVKM. Written as DNA, the CDR3 is TGTGCCAGCAGTTTGACTAGCGGGGGGACTACCTACGAGCAGTACTTC. Protein: CASSLTSGGTTYEQYF. Full variable domain (missing parts from reference TRBV28 and TRBJ2-7): DVKVTQSSRYLVKRTGEKVFLECVQDMDHENMFWYRQDPGLGLRLIYFSYDVKMKEKGDIPEGYSVSREKKERFSLILESASTNQTSMYLCASSLTSGGTTYEQYFGPGTRLTVT.

This chain uses TRBV21-1 with TRBJ2-5; the D call in the table, TRBD1, was not verified against the DNA. TRBV21-1 constitutes a pseudogene. The CDR3 loop spans 15 amino acids. The CDR3: CASSKGPRGFETQYF. The CDR3 DNA is TGTGCCAGCAGCAAAGGCCCCAGGGGCTTTGAGACCCAGTACTTC.

The chain recombines TRBV3-1 (or the pseudogene TRBV3-2) with TRBJ1-1; tentative D call: TRBD1 (6 bases). The CDR3 has 15 residues. The germline V gene encodes CDR1 LGHDT and CDR2 YNNKEL (reference sequence). Deletions cut 3 bases from V and 3 bases from J, with 14 bases between. CDR3 bases: TGTGCCAGCAGCCAGCTAGGGACACATTACACTGAAGCTTTCTTT. The encoded protein is CASSQLGTHYTEAFF.

V is TRBV7-8 and J is TRBJ1-1; D is undetermined. In germline, CDR1 is SGHVS, CDR2 FQNEAQ. Trimming removed 1 base from V and 4 bases from J, with 10 bases in between. The CDR3 sequence is 14 residues long. The CDR3 loop reads CASSLVRGSTEAFF. CDR3 bases: TGTGCCAGCAGCTTAGTACGGGGTAGCACTGAAGCTTTCTTT.

This chain uses TRBV9 with TRBJ2-7, with a tentative D call TRBD1 (6 bases). Trimming took off 5 bases at V and 2 bases at J, with 23 bases between the two ends. The CDR3 is made up of 17 amino acids. Germline loops: CDR1 SGDLS, CDR2 YYNGEE. The CDR3 nucleotides read TGTGCCAGCAGACCACCAGAGGACAGAACTCTCCCCTACGAGCAGTACTTC. This encodes CASRPPEDRTLPYEQYF. The complete variable domain, with remaining parts taken from reference TRBV9 and TRBJ2-7, reads DSGVTQTPKHLITATGQRVTLRCSPRSGDLSVYWYQQSLDQGLQFLIQYYNGEERAKGNILERFSAQQFPDLHSELNLSSLELGDSALYFCASRPPEDRTLPYEQYFGPGTRLTVT.